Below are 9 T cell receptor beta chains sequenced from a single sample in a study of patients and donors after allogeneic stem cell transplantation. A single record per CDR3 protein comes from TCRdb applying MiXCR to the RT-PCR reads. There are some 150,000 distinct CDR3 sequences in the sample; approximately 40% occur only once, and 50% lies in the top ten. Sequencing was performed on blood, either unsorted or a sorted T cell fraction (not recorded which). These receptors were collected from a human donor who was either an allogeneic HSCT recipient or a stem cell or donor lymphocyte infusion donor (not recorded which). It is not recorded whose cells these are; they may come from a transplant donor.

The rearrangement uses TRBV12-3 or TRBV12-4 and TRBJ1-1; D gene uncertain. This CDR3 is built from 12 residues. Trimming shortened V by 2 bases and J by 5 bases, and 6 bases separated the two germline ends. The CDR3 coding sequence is TGTGCCAGCAGTTTATCCAAGACTGAAGCTTTCTTT. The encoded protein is CASSLSKTEAFF.

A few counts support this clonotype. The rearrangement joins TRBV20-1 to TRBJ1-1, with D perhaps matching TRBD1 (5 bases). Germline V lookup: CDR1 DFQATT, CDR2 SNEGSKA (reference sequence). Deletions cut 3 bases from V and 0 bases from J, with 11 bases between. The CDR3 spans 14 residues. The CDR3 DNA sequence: TGCAGTGCTAGGGGGCCAATAATGAACACTGAAGCTTTCTTT. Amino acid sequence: CSARGPIMNTEAFF.

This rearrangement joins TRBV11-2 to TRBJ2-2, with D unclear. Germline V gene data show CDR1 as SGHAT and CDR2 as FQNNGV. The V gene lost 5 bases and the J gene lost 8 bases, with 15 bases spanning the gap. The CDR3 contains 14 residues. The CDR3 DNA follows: TGTGCCAGCAGCGCAACGAACCCATGGGGGGAGCTGTTTTTT. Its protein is CASSATNPWGELFF.

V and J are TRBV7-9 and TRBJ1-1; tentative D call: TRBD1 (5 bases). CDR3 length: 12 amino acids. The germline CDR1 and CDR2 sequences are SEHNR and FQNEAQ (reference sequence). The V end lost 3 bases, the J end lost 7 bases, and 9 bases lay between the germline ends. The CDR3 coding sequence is TGTGCCAGCAGCTTGGACATAAGTGAAGCTTTCTTT. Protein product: CASSLDISEAFF.

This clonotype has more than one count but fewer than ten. The CDR3 protein is CASRVTNTEAFF. The CDR3, as DNA: TGTGCCAGCAGGGTTACGAACACTGAAGCTTTCTTT. The chain is built from TRBV28 and TRBJ1-1; D is undetermined. Germline loops: CDR1 MDHEN, CDR2 SYDVKM. The CDR3 is 12 amino acids. The V and J ends lost 6 bases and 1 base respectively, with 6 bases between them.

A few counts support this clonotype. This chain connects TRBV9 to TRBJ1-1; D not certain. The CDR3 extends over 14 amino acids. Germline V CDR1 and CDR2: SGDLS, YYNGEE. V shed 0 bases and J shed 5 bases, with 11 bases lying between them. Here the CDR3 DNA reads TGTGCCAGCAGCGTAGGGCCCCAAGGGACTGAAGCTTTCTTT. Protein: CASSVGPQGTEAFF.

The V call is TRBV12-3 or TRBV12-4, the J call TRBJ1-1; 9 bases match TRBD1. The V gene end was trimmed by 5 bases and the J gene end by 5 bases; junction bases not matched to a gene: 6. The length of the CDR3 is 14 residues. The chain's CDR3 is CASSRYRGQTEAFF. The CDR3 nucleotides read TGTGCCAGCAGTCGTTACAGGGGGCAGACTGAAGCTTTCTTT.

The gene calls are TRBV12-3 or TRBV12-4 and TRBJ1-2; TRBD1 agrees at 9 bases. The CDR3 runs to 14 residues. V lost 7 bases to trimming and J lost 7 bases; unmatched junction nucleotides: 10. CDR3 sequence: CASTLLDRGGGYTF. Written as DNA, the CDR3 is TGTGCCAGCACTCTACTGGACAGGGGAGGTGGCTACACCTTC.

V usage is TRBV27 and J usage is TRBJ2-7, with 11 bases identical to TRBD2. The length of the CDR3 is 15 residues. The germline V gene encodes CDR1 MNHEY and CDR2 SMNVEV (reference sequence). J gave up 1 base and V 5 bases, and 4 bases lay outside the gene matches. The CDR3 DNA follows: TGTGCCAGCAGTGCGGGACTAGCGGTTTCCTACGAGCAGTACTTC. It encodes CASSAGLAVSYEQYF.